These 11 T cell receptor beta chains were sequenced from one sample in a study of Graves' ophthalmopathy and Graves' hyperthyroidism. CDR3 regions of TCR beta were amplified from RNA transcripts. The first-round RT-PCR employed HTBI primers together with the Qiagen OneStep RT-PCR kit. A multiplex PCR was then performed as the second round. TCRdb independently ran MiXCR on the multiplex PCR reads; one entry per CDR3 protein. The data contain tens of thousands of distinct CDR3 sequences, almost 50% of them singletons. What was sequenced was peripheral blood. These receptor sequences come from an adult woman with stable Graves' hyperthyroidism.

This clonotype was picked up many times. The CDR3 sequence: CASSLDWAQPQHF. The CDR3 bases are TGTGCCAGCAGCTTAGATTGGGCACAGCCCCAGCATTTT. The chain couples TRBV11-2 to TRBJ1-5; the D is unclear. This CDR3 has 13 residues. Germline V gene sequence: CDR1 SGHAT, CDR2 FQNNGV. The V end was cut by 0 bases, the J end by 7 bases, with 7 bases between.

This chain joins TRBV7-9 and TRBJ1-5; TRBD1 might be the D (6 bases). V was pared by 5 bases and J by 5 bases, with 10 bases between. The CDR3 runs 13 residues. Germline assignment: CDR1 SEHNR and CDR2 FQNEAQ (reference sequence). Written as DNA, the CDR3 is TGTGCCAGCAGCCGGACAGCAGATCAGCCCCAGCATTTT. Its protein product is CASSRTADQPQHF.

This clonotype was recorded only once. The gene calls are TRBV2 and TRBJ1-1; D not certain. Germline CDR1 reads SNHLY; CDR2 reads FYNNEI. Trimming took off 4 bases at V and 4 bases at J, with 10 bases between the two ends. The CDR3 sequence is 13 residues long. DNA of the CDR3: TGTGCCAGCAGTGCTAGGGAGGCCACTGAAGCTTTCTTT. Its translation is CASSAREATEAFF.

The rearrangement uses TRBV29-1 and TRBJ2-3; D perhaps matches TRBD2 (5 bases). The V and J ends lost 3 bases and 5 bases respectively, with 9 bases between them. CDR1 is SQVTM and CDR2 is ANQGSEA in the germline V gene. The CDR3 runs to 12 residues. The DNA for the CDR3 is TGCAGCGTTGACAGCGAGGGAGATACGCAGTATTTT. Protein sequence: CSVDSEGDTQYF.

This clonotype has a count of ten or more. The J gene is TRBJ2-5, the V gene TRBV6-5, with a possible D match to TRBD2 (6 bases). The length of the CDR3 is 18 residues. V shed 0 bases and J shed 0 bases, with 17 bases lying between them. Germline V CDR1 and CDR2: MNHEY, SVGAGI. The chain's CDR3 is CASSYSEYGGGYQETQYF. As DNA, the CDR3 is TGTGCCAGCAGTTACTCGGAGTACGGAGGAGGGTACCAAGAGACCCAGTACTTC.

The rearrangement uses TRBV25-1 and TRBJ2-7; TRBD1 aligns across 8 bases. The CDR3 contains 13 residues. V shed 8 bases and J 4 bases; nucleotides not matched to a gene: 7. Germline loops: CDR1 MGHDK, CDR2 SYGVNS. The CDR3 here is CASLGQGSYEQYF. CDR3 nucleotide sequence: TGTGCCAGCCTCGGACAGGGTAGTTACGAGCAGTACTTC.

Comment on this clonotype: This CDR3 is missing its conserved last phenylalanine or tryptophan, likely due to a read error. This rearrangement joins TRBV12-3 or TRBV12-4 to TRBJ1-3; TRBD1 is a possible D gene (6 bases). The CDR3 runs 13 residues. The V end was cut by 10 bases, the J end by 13 bases, with 23 bases between. CDR3 DNA: TGTGCCACCAAACAGGGCGAGTGGAGCACTATATATTCT. This sequence encodes CATKQGEWSTIYS.

This clonotype has a count of ten or more. The junction differs from germline at one of its ends, possibly a read error. The gene calls are TRBV29-1 and TRBJ2-3; D unresolved. Per the germline V gene, CDR1 is SQVTM and CDR2 is ANQGSEA. CDR3 length: 12 residues. CDR3 sequence reads: CGVGLITDMQYF. CDR3 nucleotides: TGCGGCGTTGGATTGATCACAGATATGCAGTATTTT.

Ten or more counts support this clonotype. The V gene is TRBV28, the J gene TRBJ1-5; D is uncertain. The CDR3 consists of 11 residues. With 6 bases removed from V and 7 bases from J, the gap between germline ends came to 7 bases. Germline CDR1 and CDR2: MDHEN and SYDVKM. CDR3 region: CASSFRQPQHF. Here the CDR3 DNA reads TGTGCCAGCAGCTTCCGGCAGCCCCAGCATTTT. Complete variable domain (other parts from reference TRBV28 and TRBJ1-5): DVKVTQSSRYLVKRTGEKVFLECVQDMDHENMFWYRQDPGLGLRLIYFSYDVKMKEKGDIPEGYSVSREKKERFSLILESASTNQTSMYLCASSFRQPQHFGDGTRLSIL.

This clonotype is medium-sized within its sample. The chain recombines TRBV15 with TRBJ2-1; 10 nucleotides line up with TRBD1. V lost 6 bases and J lost 7; bases outside the gene matches: 15. Germline CDR1 LNHNV, CDR2 YYDKDF (reference sequence). This CDR3 has 17 amino acids. The CDR3 sequence is CATRPIAGTGVTNEQFF. CDR3 in DNA: TGTGCCACCAGACCAATAGCCGGGACAGGGGTTACAAATGAGCAGTTCTTC.

The chain employs TRBV7-9 and TRBJ2-3; the match to TRBD1 covers 12 bases. The CDR3 consists of 14 residues. Trimming removed 6 bases from V and 3 bases from J; junction bases left unmatched: 1. The germline gives CDR1 SEHNR, CDR2 FQNEAQ (reference sequence). CDR3 coding DNA: TGTGCCAGCAGGGGACAGGGGGCAACAGATACGCAGTATTTT. Protein sequence: CASRGQGATDTQYF.